Below, 26 T cell receptor beta chains from the same sample are listed, as sequenced in a study of CXCR3-negative and CXCR3-positive naive CD8 T cells. Broader study findings: The study found more hydrophobic TRB CDR3s in CXCR3-positive naive cells than in CXCR3-negative naive cells.

These TCRs are of unknown antigen specificity. The libraries of TRB cDNA were constructed through 5' RACE using UMI labels. TCRdb reworked the 5' RACE reads into one entry per CDR3 protein, no DNA. Its clone listing holds approximately 90,000 distinct CDR3 sequences. Sequenced sample: naive CXCR3+ CD8+ T cells from blood. Regarding subset: CD45RO-CCR7+CD27+CD95- naive CD8+ T cells expressing CXCR3 (TNR3+). These TCRs come from a human donor in good health. Some clones in this sample may be carry-over from other donors' samples.

The V call is TRBV28, the J call TRBJ2-6. CDR3 length equals 15 residues. CDR1 and CDR2 from the germline V gene are MDHEN and SYDVKM. CDR3 residues: CASSLRSSGANVLTF.

The chain recombines TRBV19 with TRBJ2-1; TCRdb picks TRBD2, but there is no DNA to check that call. The germline V gene has CDR1 LNHDA and CDR2 SQIVND (reference sequence). The CDR3 length is 15 residues. This CDR3 reads CASTPGLTSYNEQFF.

J is TRBJ2-1 and V is TRBV6-5; the TCRdb D gene call, TRBD1, has no DNA to confirm it. This CDR3 has 18 residues. Germline V lookup: CDR1 MNHEY, CDR2 SVGAGI. This CDR3 reads CASSYSYLDQKGDNEQFF.

This chain uses TRBV6-1 with TRBJ2-4; TCRdb outputs TRBD1, but without DNA this stays unchecked. Germline V lookup: CDR1 MNHNS, CDR2 SASEGT. This CDR3 is built from 15 residues. This CDR3 reads CASSEPRDRGNIQYF.

The chain is built from TRBV5-1 and TRBJ1-4. This CDR3 has 17 amino acids. CDR1 and CDR2 from the germline V gene are SGHRS and YFSETQ. CDR3 protein: CASTPSNGLATNEKLFF.

The chain joins TRBV4-2 to TRBJ2-5; there is no DNA to check the TCRdb D call of TRBD2. The CDR3 has 16 amino acids. Germline V lookup: CDR1 LGHNA, CDR2 YNFKEQ. This CDR3 reads CASSQEAGVIQETQYF.

The gene calls are TRBV6-2 or TRBV6-3 and TRBJ2-7; TCRdb returns TRBD1, unconfirmable since there is no DNA. Germline V CDR1 and CDR2: MNHEY, SVGEGT. The CDR3 is made up of 14 amino acids. The CDR3 is CASTLKVTGYEQYF.

The CDR3 loop reads CASSEYFPAQKESYNEQFF. The chain joins TRBV25-1 to TRBJ2-1. Germline CDR1 and CDR2: MGHDK and SYGVNS. This CDR3 contains 19 residues.

The chain employs TRBV7-6 and TRBJ2-1; the TCRdb D gene call, TRBD1, has no DNA to confirm it. Germline CDR1 and CDR2: SGHVS and FNYEAQ. This CDR3 is built from 15 residues. CDR3 loop: CASSLFGGTNNEQFF.

The J gene is TRBJ2-5, the V gene TRBV5-6; with no DNA, the TCRdb D assignment of TRBD1 cannot be verified. Germline V lookup: CDR1 SGHDT, CDR2 YYEEEE. This CDR3 comprises 15 residues. CDR3: CASSLVPGGGETQYF.

The chain has TRBV5-5 and TRBJ2-7; the D gene TCRdb calls, TRBD1, cannot be checked with no DNA. Germline V gene data show CDR1 as SGHKS and CDR2 as YYEKEE (reference sequence). This CDR3 comprises 17 residues. This chain's CDR3 is CASSLAEPTGSVYEQYF.

V gene TRBV30 combines with J gene TRBJ2-1; the TCRdb call, TRBD1, lacks DNA for checking. The CDR3 runs 15 residues. Per germline, CDR1 GTSNPN and CDR2 SVGIG (reference sequence). The CDR3 here is CAWRRGAGGYNEQFF.

This chain connects TRBV19 to TRBJ2-7; the D gene TCRdb calls, TRBD1, cannot be checked with no DNA. This CDR3 has 12 amino acids. Germline V CDR1 and CDR2: LNHDA, SQIVND (reference sequence). CDR3 amino acids: CASSSGQLEQYF.

The chain uses TRBV5-5 and TRBJ2-1; TCRdb lists TRBD1, though no DNA is available to test this call. Germline assignment: CDR1 SGHKS and CDR2 YYEKEE (reference sequence). This CDR3 has 15 residues. CDR3 amino acids: CASSLGGRTDNEQFF.

The chain uses TRBV11-2 and TRBJ2-1; with no DNA, the TCRdb D assignment of TRBD2 cannot be verified. This CDR3 has 14 amino acids. Looked up from germline, CDR1 is SGHAT and CDR2 is FQNNGV. The CDR3: CASSLVSGVHEQFF.

The chain employs TRBV7-3 and TRBJ2-1; TCRdb outputs TRBD1, but without DNA this stays unchecked. The CDR3 length is 15 residues. The germline V gene has CDR1 SGHTA and CDR2 FQGTGA. The CDR3 reads CASSSSRGAGNEQFF.

The chain uses TRBV2 and TRBJ2-7; absent DNA, TCRdb's TRBD1 call cannot be checked. The germline gives CDR1 SNHLY, CDR2 FYNNEI. The CDR3 is 13 amino acids. CDR3 residues: CASSGTGPYEQYF.

The V gene is TRBV29-1, the J gene TRBJ2-4; the TRBD1 assignment by TCRdb is unverifiable without DNA. CDR1 SQVTM and CDR2 ANQGSEA come from the germline V gene. The CDR3 has 14 amino acids. Here the CDR3 reads CSAVRRDSKNIQYF.

This sequence joins TRBV7-9 and TRBJ1-1; TCRdb returns TRBD1, unconfirmable since there is no DNA. Germline V gene sequence: CDR1 SEHNR, CDR2 FQNEAQ (reference sequence). The CDR3 covers 15 residues. CDR3 residues: CASSPRGTLLTEAFF.

The rearrangement uses TRBV19 and TRBJ2-6; TCRdb returns TRBD2, unconfirmable since there is no DNA. Germline-derived CDR1 and CDR2 are LNHDA and SQIVND (reference sequence). The CDR3 is made up of 16 amino acids. This chain's CDR3 is CASSIRLASGANVLTF.

The V and J genes are TRBV25-1 and TRBJ2-2. The germline CDR1 and CDR2 sequences are MGHDK and SYGVNS. The CDR3 is 12 amino acids. CDR3 sequence reads: CANSWNTGELFF.

V gene TRBV25-1 combines with J gene TRBJ2-1; TCRdb calls TRBD1, which cannot be checked without DNA. Germline V gene sequence: CDR1 MGHDK, CDR2 SYGVNS. The CDR3 contains 18 residues. This chain's CDR3 is CASSDDKIAPFSYNEQFF.

The chain recombines TRBV6-2 or TRBV6-3 with TRBJ2-7; TCRdb gives TRBD2 as the D gene, but with no DNA this cannot be confirmed. The CDR3 is 13 residues long. The germline CDR1 and CDR2 sequences are MNHEY and SVGEGT. The CDR3 reads CATCPPSSYEQYF.

The chain recombines TRBV12-3 or TRBV12-4 with TRBJ2-1. This CDR3 spans 11 amino acids. The CDR3 sequence: CASREVNEQFF.

The V and J genes are TRBV29-1 and TRBJ1-5; TCRdb's D call of TRBD1 is untestable without DNA. From germline, CDR1 is SQVTM and CDR2 ANQGSEA. The CDR3 length is 12 residues. CDR3 in amino acids: CSGGQPEGPQHF.

The rearrangement links TRBV27 to TRBJ2-3. The germline CDR1 and CDR2 sequences are MNHEY and SMNVEV (reference sequence). The CDR3 length is 14 residues. CDR3 amino acids: CASAAEAATDTQYF.